The TCR beta chain under discussion was sequenced for a study of OX40 agonist ivuxolimab in advanced cancers. This table comes from immunoSEQ multiplex PCR, and its TCRdb copy is limited to in-frame clones, with some not included. The repertoire consists of around 52,000 clones, with under 85% occurring once and the leading ten covering approximately 3.1%. This clone has more than one count but fewer than ten. Germline-derived CDR1 and CDR2 are SGHAT and FQNNGV. V lost 4 bases to trimming and J lost 8 bases; unmatched junction nucleotides: 12. The CDR3 sequence is 16 residues long. The gene calls are TRBV11-2 and TRBJ1-2; 11 bases agree with TRBD1. The source was CD4+ or CD8+ T cells sorted from blood, collected in a trial of the OX40 agonist ivuxolimab. The origin of this receptor is an adult with an advanced solid tumor such as melanoma, head and neck, liver or kidney cancer. The CDR3 region is CASSSVRTGGLGGYTF. In DNA form, the CDR3 reads TGTGCCAGCAGCTCAGTTCGGACAGGGGGCCTTGGAGGCTACACCTTC.